This T cell receptor beta chain originates from a study of T cell responses to AZD1222 COVID-19 vaccine. Second doses at about 4 or about 12 weeks were pooled. Libraries were prepared by immunoSEQ multiplex PCR; TCRdb keeps only in-frame clonotypes and omits some of them. This table holds approximately 150,000 clones, around 91% found once. Whole-study findings and limits: Donors were largely white British and mainly female; clonal diversity was possibly underestimated. Regions 160-218 and 743-854 held dominance among vaccine-associated CD4 TCRs, which spanned spike.

To note about this clone: What it binds is unknown.

Sequenced here: peripheral blood, sampled 28 days after the second AZD1222 dose. The receptor was derived from an adult who received the AZD1222 COVID-19 vaccine.

The CDR3 here is CSVDVTGGGTDTQYF. DNA for the CDR3: TGCAGCGTGGATGTAACAGGGGGGGGCACAGATACGCAGTATTTT. V gene TRBV29-1 combines with J gene TRBJ2-3, with a weak D call TRBD1 (8 bases). CDR3 length: 15 residues. Germline V gene lookup returns CDR1 SQVTM and CDR2 ANQGSEA. The V end lost 6 bases, the J end lost 1 base, and 17 bases lay between the germline ends.